This T cell receptor beta chain was identified in a study of stem cell transplantation in POMP-related autoinflammatory disease. Across the study: Impaired MHC class I-dependent CD8+ differentiation was hypothesized from defective thymoproteasomes. Study-wide points: PRAID patients trended toward lower TRB diversity and higher clonality in all analyzed T-cell subsets.

A word on this clone: Its specificity is unknown.

Profiling relied on immunoSEQ multiplex PCR, and the TCRdb table lists in-frame clones only, not all of them. The repertoire holds some 65,000 clones, with approximately 91% as singletons. Germline V gene lookup returns CDR1 KGHSH and CDR2 LQKENI. This CDR3 is built from 22 residues. Trimming at V came to 0 bases and at J to 0 bases, leaving 15 bases not matched to a gene. The TCR sequence derives from a human patient with POMP-related autoinflammation and immune dysregulation (PRAID). Part of the T cell pool may stem from the graft donor. The specimen comprised CD4+ T cells from PBMCs, sampled after stem cell transplantation. The chain is built from TRBV18 and TRBJ2-6, with TRBD1 matching 9 bases. Written as DNA, the CDR3 is TGTGCCAGCTCACCACCCGGGACAGGGCTCGGTTTAGGACACTCTGGGGCCAACGTCCTGACTTTC. Amino acids: CASSPPGTGLGLGHSGANVLTF.